This T cell receptor beta chain emerged from a study of cytomegalovirus exposure and HLA in healthy donors. Study findings and constraints: Associated with cytomegalovirus, according to the listing, were 150 to 200 TCR beta chains.

Vbeta (60) and Jbeta (13) primers were used in the PCR. Data came from immunoSEQ multiplex PCR; TCRdb stores just in-frame clones and leaves some out. The data hold about 50,000 clones, with around 70% observed a single time. Germline CDR1 SEHNR, CDR2 FQNEAQ (reference sequence). This CDR3 comprises 15 residues. Trimming removed 6 bases from V and 2 bases from J, with 17 bases in between. This clone was detected once. What it binds is not known. This sequence originates from a woman aged 45-65 years in good health and CMV-seronegative. The sequencing sample was made of PBMCs. The chain employs TRBV7-9 and TRBJ2-7; tentative D call: TRBD1 (8 bases). The CDR3 DNA is TGTGCCAGCAGTCCCCAGGGGGCGGGGGCCTACGAGCAGTACTTC. Its translation: CASSPQGAGAYEQYF.